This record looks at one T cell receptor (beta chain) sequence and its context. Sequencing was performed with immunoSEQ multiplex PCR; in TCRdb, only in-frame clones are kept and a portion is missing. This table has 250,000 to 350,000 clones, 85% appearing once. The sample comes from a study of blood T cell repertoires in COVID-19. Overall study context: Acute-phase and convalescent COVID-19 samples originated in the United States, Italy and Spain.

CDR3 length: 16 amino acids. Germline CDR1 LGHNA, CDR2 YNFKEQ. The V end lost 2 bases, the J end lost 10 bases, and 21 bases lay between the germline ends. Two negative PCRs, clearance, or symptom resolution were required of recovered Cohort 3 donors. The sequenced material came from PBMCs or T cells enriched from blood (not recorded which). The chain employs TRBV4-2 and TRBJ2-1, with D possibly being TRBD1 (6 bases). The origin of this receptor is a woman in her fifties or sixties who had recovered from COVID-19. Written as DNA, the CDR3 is TGTGCCAGCAGCCAACCCCGGGTAGAGGGGGTAGGGGAGCAGTTCTTC. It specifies CASSQPRVEGVGEQFF.